The clone carrying this T cell receptor beta chain was picked up a small number of times. The data belong to a study of cytomegalovirus exposure and HLA in healthy donors. For the study at large: T cells numbering about 180 million yielded some 120 million unique TCR beta sequences in an earlier analysis.

Use of 60 Vbeta and 13 Jbeta primers characterized the PCR. Data came from immunoSEQ multiplex PCR; TCRdb stores just in-frame clones and leaves some out. The table has about 98,000 clones, roughly three quarters seen once. V dropped 6 bases and J dropped 14 bases, with 18 bases sitting between them. Germline CDR1 and CDR2: SGHTA and FQGNSA. This CDR3 contains 12 residues. Sequencing was performed on PBMCs. The source of this sequence is a male donor in good health and CMV-seropositive. This chain joins TRBV7-2 and TRBJ2-3, with TRBD1 as a possible D gene (6 bases). CDR3 region: CASSSAGLRGYF. The CDR3 DNA reads TGTGCCAGCAGTTCAGCAGGCCTCAGGGGGTATTTT.